A selection of T cell receptor beta chains follows, all from one sample in a study of OX40 agonist ivuxolimab in advanced cancers. Data came from immunoSEQ multiplex PCR; TCRdb stores just in-frame clones and leaves some out. The table records around 72,000 clones, roughly 89% of them present only once. Here the sequenced sample was CD4+ or CD8+ T cells sorted from blood, taken in a trial of the OX40 agonist ivuxolimab. The receptors here all came from an adult with an advanced solid tumor such as melanoma, head and neck, liver or kidney cancer. The CDR3 runs from the conserved cysteine through the conserved F or W. A D gene is named only where the DNA matches it firmly. A row's size may be missing; if present it is once, few, many or a size class.

j_gene | d_gene | v_gene | abundance | CDR3aa | CDR3nt
TRBJ1-6 | - | TRBV6-5 | - | CASSRDGLPLHF | TGTGCCAGCAGTCGGGACGGGTTACCCCTCCACTTT
TRBJ2-7 | TRBD1 | TRBV6-5 | - | CASTSSRDRLGEQYF | TGTGCCAGCACCTCATCCCGGGACAGGCTGGGGGAGCAGTACTTC
TRBJ2-3 | - | TRBV5-4 | - | CASSLSAGDTQYF | TGTGCCAGCAGCTTGTCGGCGGGAGATACGCAGTATTTT
TRBJ1-1 | - | TRBV6-6 | - | CASTPRPNTEAFF | TGTGCCAGCACTCCCCGTCCGAACACTGAAGCTTTCTTT
TRBJ2-7 | - | TRBV9 | - | CASSVVVDSYEQYF | TGTGCCAGCAGCGTAGTAGTAGATTCCTACGAGCAGTACTTC
TRBJ2-7 | - | TRBV19 | - | CASSIVVGTGEQYF | TGTGCCAGTAGTATCGTGGTAGGGACGGGGGAGCAGTACTTC
TRBJ1-2 | - | TRBV7-9 | - | CASSLDRVGYTF | TGTGCCAGCAGCTTAGACAGGGTTGGCTACACCTTC
TRBJ2-1 | TRBD1 | TRBV18 | - | CASSPPGTGDGNEQFF | TGTGCCAGCTCACCACCGGGGACAGGGGACGGCAATGAGCAGTTCTTC
TRBJ1-2 | TRBD1 | TRBV20-1 | - | CSATQGGGYTF | TGCAGTGCTACCCAGGGGGGCGGCTACACCTTC
TRBJ2-3 | TRBD1 | TRBV5-1 | - | CASSLGQGPDTQYF | TGCGCCAGCAGCTTAGGACAGGGGCCAGATACGCAGTATTTT
TRBJ1-2 | TRBD1 | TRBV28 | - | CASSLQGARGYTF | TGTGCCAGCAGTTTGCAGGGGGCGAGGGGCTACACCTTC
TRBJ2-7 | TRBD2 | TRBV29-1 | - | CSAAWGAGEQYF | TGCAGCGCCGCGTGGGGAGCGGGAGAGCAGTACTTC
TRBJ1-1 | - | TRBV20-1 | - | CSARRFEAFF | TGCAGTGCTAGAAGATTTGAAGCTTTCTTT
TRBJ1-5 | - | TRBV5-1 | - | CASSPGGRGGQPQHF | TGCGCCAGCAGCCCTGGGGGGCGGGGAGGTCAGCCCCAGCATTTT
TRBJ2-3 | - | TRBV19 | - | CATNPGADTQYF | TGTGCCACTAATCCAGGGGCAGATACGCAGTATTTT
TRBJ1-5 | TRBD1 | TRBV28 | once | CASRWDRGYSNQPQHF | TGTGCCAGCAGGTGGGACAGGGGCTATAGCAATCAGCCCCAGCATTTT
TRBJ2-1 | - | TRBV28 | - | CASSLWAKGYAGRLVGEQFF | TGTGCCAGCAGTTTATGGGCGAAGGGTTATGCCGGGCGGTTAGTGGGTGAGCAGTTCTTC
TRBJ2-1 | - | TRBV7-6 | - | CASSLYQGNEQFF | TGTGCCAGCAGCTTATATCAGGGGAATGAGCAGTTCTTC
TRBJ1-2 | TRBD1 | TRBV6-5 | - | CASSYSRGLGGYTF | TGTGCCAGCAGTTACTCAAGGGGGCTGGGAGGCTACACCTTC
TRBJ2-1 | - | TRBV7-3 | - | CASSLMGSSEQFF | TGTGCCAGCAGCTTAATGGGGAGCTCTGAGCAGTTCTTC
TRBJ2-4 | - | TRBV5-1 | - | CASSEGRRVKNIQYF | TGCGCCAGCAGCGAGGGCAGGAGGGTCAAAAACATTCAGTACTTC
TRBJ1-1 | - | TRBV19 | - | CALVDKMNTEAFF | TGTGCCCTTGTCGACAAAATGAACACTGAAGCTTTCTTT
TRBJ2-1 | TRBD2 | TRBV27 | - | CASSSLAGYNVDEQFF | TGTGCCAGCAGTTCCCTAGCGGGCTACAATGTGGATGAGCAGTTCTTC
TRBJ1-3 | - | TRBV7-9 | - | CASSPSASGNTIYF | TGTGCCAGCAGCCCGAGTGCCTCTGGAAACACCATATATTTT
TRBJ1-2 | - | TRBV28 | - | CASSEGDTNYGYTF | TGTGCCAGCAGCGAGGGTGACACCAACTATGGCTACACCTTC
TRBJ2-7 | - | TRBV5-6 | - | CASSWRGGGQTYEQYF | TGTGCCAGCAGCTGGCGGGGAGGGGGGCAAACCTACGAGCAGTACTTC
TRBJ2-1 | TRBD2 | TRBV7-9 | - | CASSPSGGLSFHNEQFF | TGTGCCAGCAGCCCGAGCGGGGGACTTTCCTTCCACAATGAGCAGTTCTTC
TRBJ2-5 | - | TRBV5-4 | - | CASSEPTGNLETQYF | TGTGCCAGCAGCGAGCCTACAGGGAACCTTGAGACCCAGTACTTC
TRBJ2-5 | TRBD2 | TRBV4-2 | - | CASSQGSGRREETQYF | TGTGCCAGCAGCCAAGGTAGCGGGAGAAGGGAAGAGACCCAGTACTTC
TRBJ2-1 | - | TRBV28 | - | CASTHRQTLSYNEQFF | TGTGCCAGCACCCACCGGCAGACTTTATCCTACAATGAGCAGTTCTTC
TRBJ1-1 | TRBD1 | TRBV6-1 | - | CASSLERGRAFF | TGTGCCAGCAGCCTCGAAAGGGGGCGGGCTTTCTTT
TRBJ1-5 | - | TRBV5-6 | - | CASSLGYSNQPQHF | TGTGCCAGCAGCTTGGGATATAGCAATCAGCCCCAGCATTTT
TRBJ2-3 | - | TRBV9 | - | CASSALSRTDTQYF | TGTGCCAGCAGCGCCCTTTCCCGCACAGATACGCAGTATTTT
TRBJ1-1 | - | TRBV18 | - | CASSPPGNANTEAFF | TGTGCCAGCTCACCACCGGGGAACGCGAACACTGAAGCTTTCTTT
TRBJ1-2 | - | TRBV5-1 | once | CASSPDSNYGYTF | TGCGCCAGCAGCCCGGACTCTAACTATGGCTACACCTTC
TRBJ2-1 | TRBD1 | TRBV7-2 | - | CASSWDRGGEQFF | TGTGCCAGCAGCTGGGACAGGGGAGGTGAGCAGTTCTTC
TRBJ2-7 | - | TRBV10-3 | once | CAISDLVRATYEQYF | TGTGCCATCAGCGACCTGGTCAGGGCTACCTACGAGCAGTACTTC
TRBJ2-2 | - | TRBV4-1 | few | CASKRSGGGDTGELFF | TGCGCCAGCAAAAGAAGTGGAGGGGGGGACACCGGGGAGCTGTTTTTT
TRBJ2-7 | TRBD1 | TRBV29-1 | - | CSANDRGSSYEQYF | TGCAGCGCTAACGACAGGGGAAGTTCCTACGAGCAGTACTTC
TRBJ2-6 | TRBD1 | TRBV5-1 | - | CASSSWTGLSGANVLTF | TGCGCCAGCAGCTCGTGGACAGGCCTCTCTGGGGCCAACGTCCTGACTTTC
TRBJ1-1 | - | TRBV19 | - | CASRIQGRTEAFF | TGTGCCAGTAGGATTCAGGGGAGAACTGAAGCTTTCTTT
TRBJ1-1 | TRBD1 | TRBV7-9 | - | CASSQYRGVEAFF | TGTGCCAGCAGCCAATACAGGGGCGTTGAAGCTTTCTTT
TRBJ2-7 | TRBD2 | TRBV7-2 | once | CASSLVVAGFYEQYF | TGTGCCAGCAGCTTAGTAGTAGCGGGATTCTACGAGCAGTACTTC
TRBJ1-5 | - | TRBV7-2 | - | CASSLGPNSRARNQPQHF | TGTGCCAGCAGCTTAGGACCAAACAGCAGGGCGCGGAATCAGCCCCAGCATTTT
TRBJ2-1 | - | TRBV18 | once | CASSPSGSYNEQFF | TGTGCCAGCTCACCCTCGGGGAGCTACAATGAGCAGTTCTTC
TRBJ2-1 | TRBD2 | TRBV5-1 | - | CASSSGTSGSGEQFF | TGCGCCAGCAGCTCTGGGACTAGCGGGAGTGGCGAGCAGTTCTTC
TRBJ1-4 | - | TRBV6-1 | - | CASREGGSNEKLFF | TGTGCCAGCAGAGAAGGGGGTAGTAATGAAAAACTGTTTTTT